This TCR beta chain was identified in a study of graft-versus-host responses after intestinal transplantation. Germline CDR1 and CDR2: SGHAT and FQNNGV. The CDR3 is 19 residues long. The trim removed 2 bases at V and 0 bases at J, leaving 12 bases unmatched. A word on this clone: The target antigen is unknown.

Clones were sequenced by immunoSEQ multiplex PCR, and TCRdb holds only the in-frame ones, with some missing. Among about 88,000 clones listed, more than 85% were seen once. The sequence derives from a human donor who was the organ donor for an intestinal transplant. The chain uses TRBV11-2 and TRBJ2-1, with 8 bases identical to TRBD2. The source was unstimulated CD4+ T cells sorted from spleen or lymph node cells, collected before transplant. CDR3: CASSLYGLAELSSYNEQFF. In nucleotides, the CDR3 is TGTGCCAGCAGCTTATATGGACTAGCAGAACTAAGCTCCTACAATGAGCAGTTCTTC.